A selection of T cell receptor beta chains follows, all from one sample in a study of cytomegalovirus exposure and HLA in healthy donors. The method was immunoSEQ multiplex PCR; TCRdb's version includes in-frame clones alone and lacks a portion of them. Altogether 200,000 to 300,000 clones are present, 86% being singletons, with the ten largest covering 0.95% to 1.5%. The material sequenced was PBMCs. The receptors were gathered from a woman in her twenties or thirties in good health and CMV-seropositive. The CDR3 runs from the conserved cysteine through the conserved F or W. Each record gives: V gene, J gene, D gene, clone size, CDR3 protein, CDR3 DNA. The D gene is left open where the match is weak. Not every row has a clone size; where given, it reads once, few, many or a size class.

TRBV6-6	TRBJ2-1	TRBD1	NA	CASSTGGNEQFF	TGTGCCAGCAGTACAGGGGGTAATGAGCAGTTCTTC
TRBV27	TRBJ1-2	TRBD1	once	CASRGETGGGYTF	TGTGCCAGCAGGGGCGAGACAGGGGGAGGCTACACCTTC
TRBV11-3	TRBJ2-3	TRBD1	once	CASSRRGTGRLDTQYF	TGTGCCAGCAGCCGAAGAGGGACAGGGAGGTTAGATACGCAGTATTTT
TRBV27	TRBJ2-3	NA	NA	CASSLHGGGTQYF	TGTGCCAGCAGTTTACACGGTGGTGGTACGCAGTATTTT
TRBV19	TRBJ1-2	NA	NA	CASSRTENPYGYTF	TGTGCCAGTAGTCGGACAGAAAACCCCTATGGCTACACCTTC
TRBV27	TRBJ2-3	NA	NA	CASSLAISSTDTQYF	TGTGCCAGCAGTTTAGCTATTTCGAGCACAGATACGCAGTATTTT
TRBV15	TRBJ1-4	NA	NA	CATRSRVSSNEKLFF	TGTGCCACCCGGTCCAGGGTATCGTCTAATGAAAAACTGTTTTTT
TRBV10-2	TRBJ1-2	NA	NA	CASSVGPKGRMPYGYTF	TGCGCCAGCAGTGTCGGACCGAAGGGGAGGATGCCCTATGGCTACACCTTC
TRBV25-1	TRBJ1-1	TRBD1	NA	CASSHLDRETMNTEAFF	TGTGCCAGCAGCCACCTGGACAGGGAAACTATGAACACTGAAGCTTTCTTT
TRBV13	TRBJ2-1	NA	once	CASSLGRSSYNEQFF	TGTGCCAGCAGCTTAGGAAGGAGCTCCTACAATGAGCAGTTCTTC
TRBV9	TRBJ2-2	NA	few	CASSVAGTPNTGELFF	TGTGCCAGCAGCGTAGCCGGGACACCGAACACCGGGGAGCTGTTTTTT
TRBV30	TRBJ2-7	TRBD1	NA	CAWSGTEVFGEQYF	TGTGCCTGGAGCGGGACAGAGGTTTTTGGAGAGCAGTACTTC
TRBV4-1	TRBJ2-7	NA	NA	CASSQDRKPSEQYF	TGCGCCAGCAGCCAAGATAGGAAACCTAGCGAGCAGTACTTC
TRBV6-5	TRBJ2-7	NA	NA	CASSFGGWDYEQYF	TGTGCCAGCAGTTTTGGGGGGTGGGACTACGAGCAGTACTTC
TRBV6-1	TRBJ2-7	TRBD1	few	CASSEADRSYEQYF	TGTGCCAGCAGTGAAGCGGACAGGTCCTACGAGCAGTACTTC
TRBV5-6	TRBJ2-7	NA	few	CASSLVPTGSEQYF	TGTGCCAGCAGCTTGGTCCCAACAGGGTCCGAGCAGTACTTC
TRBV27	TRBJ1-1	TRBD1	NA	CASSQGGNTEAFF	TGTGCCAGCAGTCAGGGGGGCAACACTGAAGCTTTCTTT
TRBV6-4	TRBJ2-3	TRBD1	NA	CASSPRDRGTDTQYF	TGTGCCAGCAGCCCACGGGACAGGGGCACAGATACGCAGTATTTT
TRBV4-1	TRBJ2-1	NA	once	CASSQGLRIEQFF	TGCGCCAGCAGCCAAGGCTTGCGGATCGAGCAGTTCTTC
TRBV7-3	TRBJ2-4	NA	NA	CASSLGGGRQNIQYF	TGTGCCAGCAGCCTAGGGGGGGGCCGGCAAAACATTCAGTACTTC
TRBV7-7	TRBJ2-1	NA	NA	CASSPLASNEQFF	TGTGCTAGCAGCCCACTAGCATCCAATGAGCAGTTCTTC
TRBV19	TRBJ1-5	NA	NA	CASSMRGGGQPQHF	TGTGCCAGTAGTATGAGGGGAGGGGGACAGCCCCAGCATTTT
TRBV5-1	TRBJ2-3	NA	NA	CASSRGSNTDTQYF	TGCGCCAGCAGCCGGGGGTCTAACACAGATACGCAGTATTTT
TRBV14	TRBJ2-7	TRBD1	few	CASSQNRDRGPYEQYF	TGTGCCAGCAGCCAAAACCGGGACAGGGGACCCTACGAGCAGTACTTC
TRBV2	TRBJ2-2	NA	NA	CASRDRSGTGELFF	TGTGCCAGCAGAGACAGGTCTGGGACCGGGGAGCTGTTTTTT
TRBV29-1	TRBJ2-7	NA	NA	CSVEAHYEQYF	TGCAGCGTTGAAGCCCACTACGAGCAGTACTTC
TRBV2	TRBJ1-1	NA	NA	CASSISGLNTEAFF	TGTGCCAGCAGTATATCAGGATTGAACACTGAAGCTTTCTTT
TRBV29-1	TRBJ2-1	NA	NA	CSSSAGTAESSYNEQFF	TGCAGCTCCTCAGCCGGGACTGCAGAAAGCTCCTACAATGAGCAGTTCTTC
TRBV5-1	TRBJ2-2	NA	once	CASRGHWQGDTGELFF	TGCGCCAGCAGGGGACACTGGCAGGGCGACACCGGGGAGCTGTTTTTT
TRBV6-1	TRBJ2-7	NA	NA	CASSEYQGPSSYEQYF	TGTGCCAGCAGTGAATACCAGGGTCCTTCCTCTTACGAGCAGTACTTC
TRBV13	TRBJ2-5	NA	NA	CASSLALGRETQYF	TGTGCCAGCAGCTTAGCGTTAGGCAGGGAGACCCAGTACTTC
TRBV27	TRBJ2-2	NA	NA	CASSLSGNTGELFF	TGTGCCAGCAGTTTATCCGGGAACACCGGGGAGCTGTTTTTT
TRBV15	TRBJ1-1	TRBD1	NA	CATSRDQGGRSFMNTEAFF	TGTGCCACCAGCAGAGATCAAGGGGGCAGGAGTTTTATGAACACTGAAGCTTTCTTT
TRBV9	TRBJ2-1	TRBD2	once	CASSVATGLVVHEQFF	TGTGCCAGCAGCGTAGCGACCGGACTAGTCGTCCATGAGCAGTTCTTC
TRBV5-4	TRBJ1-2	NA	NA	CASSNRQDGGYTF	TGTGCCAGCAGCAACCGACAGGACGGGGGCTACACCTTC
TRBV29-1	TRBJ1-1	TRBD1	NA	CSVKTGGDTEAFF	TGCAGCGTGAAGACAGGGGGTGACACTGAAGCTTTCTTT
TRBV29-1	TRBJ1-1	TRBD1	NA	CSVEGDSNTEAFF	TGCAGCGTTGAGGGGGACAGTAACACTGAAGCTTTCTTT
TRBV2	TRBJ2-3	NA	NA	CASRVWGGADTQYF	TGTGCCAGCAGGGTCTGGGGAGGCGCAGATACGCAGTATTTT
TRBV27	TRBJ2-7	NA	NA	CASSSSSYEQYF	TGTGCCAGCAGTTCGAGCTCCTACGAGCAGTACTTC
TRBV5-4	TRBJ2-3	NA	NA	CASSFFPDTQYF	TGTGCCAGCAGCTTCTTCCCAGATACGCAGTATTTT
TRBV11-1	TRBJ2-2	NA	NA	CASSLRGARGELFF	TGTGCCAGCAGCTTACGGGGAGCGCGGGGGGAGCTGTTTTTT
TRBV27	TRBJ1-5	NA	NA	CASSPSGQNSNQPQHF	TGTGCCAGCAGTCCCTCGGGACAAAATAGCAATCAGCCCCAGCATTTT
TRBV6-1	TRBJ2-7	TRBD2	few	CASSDRGEGSYEQYF	TGTGCCAGCAGTGACCGGGGGGAAGGCTCCTACGAGCAGTACTTC
TRBV28	TRBJ2-3	TRBD2	NA	CASSSEREIDTQYF	TGTGCCAGCAGTTCAGAGCGGGAGATAGATACGCAGTATTTT